A selection of T cell receptor beta chains follows, all from one sample in a study of T cells in localized non-small cell lung cancer. The data were produced by immunoSEQ multiplex PCR, yet TCRdb's version contains in-frame clones alone and is incomplete. The profile shows around 9,200 clones, nearly 90% of them singletons. Specimen: peripheral blood, collected before any cancer treatment. These receptors were obtained from a female donor over 55 with stage II squamous cell lung carcinoma. Each CDR3 is given with its conserved first and last residue. A D gene is named only where the DNA matches it firmly. For some rows the clone size is stated as once, few or many, or as a class when expanded; others skip it.

j_call,clone_size,d_call,v_call,cdr3_aa,cdr3_nt
TRBJ2-7,-,TRBD1,TRBV5-1,CASRPAGQVSYEQYF,TGCGCCAGCAGGCCCGCGGGACAGGTTTCCTACGAGCAGTACTTC
TRBJ2-1,-,-,TRBV7-9,CASSLGAGTYNEQFF,TGTGCCAGCAGCTTAGGGGCGGGGACCTACAATGAGCAGTTCTTC
TRBJ2-1,once,-,TRBV11-2,CASSLARGANEQFF,TGTGCCAGCAGCTTAGCCCGGGGTGCCAATGAGCAGTTCTTC
TRBJ2-7,-,-,TRBV30,CAWRTGQKSYEQYF,TGTGCCTGGAGGACCGGACAAAAATCCTACGAGCAGTACTTC
TRBJ1-5,-,-,TRBV13,CASSLAGGQPQHF,TGTGCCAGCAGCTTAGCGGGGGGACAGCCCCAGCATTTT
TRBJ2-1,few,TRBD2,TRBV6-1,CASNPGLAGVLEQFF,TGTGCCAGCAATCCGGGACTAGCGGGAGTCCTCGAGCAGTTCTTC
TRBJ1-2,-,-,TRBV21-1,CASSKRPRTNVPYGYTF,TGTGCCAGCAGCAAAAGGCCCCGGACAAATGTACCCTATGGCTACACCTTC
TRBJ2-5,-,TRBD2,TRBV4-2,CASSPSSGRVGETQYF,TGTGCCAGCAGCCCCTCTAGCGGGAGGGTGGGAGAGACCCAGTACTTC
TRBJ2-3,-,TRBD2,TRBV5-4,CASGWGGRLGTDTQYF,TGTGCCAGCGGATGGGGGGGGAGGCTGGGTACAGATACGCAGTATTTT
TRBJ1-2,-,TRBD1,TRBV18,CASSPWTETGGRNGYTF,TGTGCCAGCTCACCATGGACCGAAACAGGGGGAAGAAATGGCTACACCTTC
TRBJ1-1,-,-,TRBV6-5,CASSYSTRAEAFF,TGTGCCAGCAGTTACTCGACCAGGGCCGAAGCTTTCTTT
TRBJ2-7,few,-,TRBV12-5,CASGLDAPSYEQYF,TGTGCTAGTGGTTTGGATGCACCCTCCTACGAGCAGTACTTC
TRBJ2-1,-,TRBD1,TRBV5-5,CASSRQGSHEQFF,TGTGCCAGCAGCCGACAGGGGAGTCATGAGCAGTTCTTC
TRBJ1-4,once,-,TRBV7-8,CASSLGSGNEKLFF,TGTGCCAGCAGCTTAGGATCGGGGAACGAAAAACTGTTTTTT
TRBJ2-3,-,-,TRBV6-1,CAGSGADTQYF,TGTGCCGGTAGTGGGGCGGATACGCAGTATTTT
TRBJ1-4,-,-,TRBV19,CASSSTLELFF,TGTGCCAGTAGTTCAACCTTGGAACTGTTTTTT
TRBJ2-2,-,TRBD2,TRBV6-6,CASSWTSGGRELFF,TGTGCCAGCAGTTGGACTAGCGGGGGCCGGGAGCTGTTTTTT
TRBJ2-6,-,-,TRBV5-8,CASSLTVYSGANVLTF,TGTGCCAGCAGCTTGACAGTCTACTCTGGGGCCAACGTCCTGACTTTC
TRBJ1-1,-,-,TRBV25-1,CASSRLYEAFF,TGTGCCAGCAGTCGGTTATATGAAGCTTTCTTT
TRBJ2-5,-,-,TRBV6-1,CASSVAGSETQYF,TGTGCCAGCAGTGTGGCTGGGAGTGAGACCCAGTACTTC
TRBJ2-5,few,TRBD1,TRBV2,CASSPGTGLETQYF,TGTGCCAGCAGTCCCGGGACAGGGTTAGAGACCCAGTACTTC
TRBJ1-1,-,TRBD1,TRBV7-2,CASREGAVNTEAFF,TGTGCCAGCAGGGAGGGGGCAGTGAACACTGAAGCTTTCTTT
TRBJ1-1,once,-,TRBV18,CASSPTTEMDKAFF,TGTGCCAGCTCACCGACGACAGAAATGGATAAAGCTTTCTTT
TRBJ2-3,-,TRBD2,TRBV7-9,CASSFSGRGPTDTQYF,TGTGCCAGCAGCTTTAGCGGGAGAGGCCCCACAGATACGCAGTATTTT
TRBJ1-2,-,-,TRBV7-9,CASSLGTAWGYTF,TGTGCCAGCAGCTTAGGGACGGCGTGGGGCTACACCTTC
TRBJ1-2,-,-,TRBV6-1,CASIKDGDYGYTF,TGTGCCAGCATCAAGGACGGGGACTATGGCTACACCTTC
TRBJ2-5,-,-,TRBV7-6,CASSQGTIQETQYF,TGTGCCAGCAGCCAGGGGACAATCCAAGAGACCCAGTACTTC
TRBJ2-1,-,-,TRBV19,CASSMGGGNVYNEQFF,TGTGCCAGTAGTATGGGAGGCGGGAACGTTTACAATGAGCAGTTCTTC
TRBJ1-2,-,TRBD1,TRBV6-5,CATSLGDRANYGYTF,TGTGCCACCTCCCTAGGGGACAGAGCTAACTATGGCTACACCTTC
TRBJ2-5,-,-,TRBV7-2,CASSLNGWGQGRLGTQYF,TGTGCCAGCAGCTTGAATGGATGGGGCCAGGGACGCCTAGGGACCCAGTACTTC
TRBJ2-5,-,-,TRBV11-2,CASSLGAVQETQYF,TGTGCCAGCAGCTTAGGGGCGGTCCAAGAGACCCAGTACTTC
TRBJ1-4,-,-,TRBV4-1,CASSQGRTNEKLFF,TGCGCCAGCAGCCAAGGAAGGACAAATGAAAAACTGTTTTTT
TRBJ2-1,-,TRBD1,TRBV6-1,CASSGSGGSYNEQFF,TGTGCCAGCAGTGGCTCAGGGGGCTCCTACAATGAGCAGTTCTTC
TRBJ2-5,-,-,TRBV10-2,CASSEGVRSGPKTQYF,TGCGCCAGCAGTGAAGGAGTCCGGTCCGGCCCGAAGACCCAGTACTTC
TRBJ1-5,-,-,TRBV27,CASSIRVGQPQHF,TGTGCCAGCAGTATCAGGGTGGGTCAGCCCCAGCATTTT
TRBJ1-4,-,-,TRBV27,CASSPGIGPPGRKLFF,TGTGCCAGCAGTCCGGGTATAGGTCCTCCGGGGAGAAAACTGTTTTTT
TRBJ1-1,-,-,TRBV28,CASSGQWLSAFF,TGTGCCAGCAGTGGACAGTGGTTGTCAGCTTTCTTT
TRBJ1-2,-,-,TRBV5-6,CASSQQGGVNYGYTF,TGTGCCAGCAGCCAACAGGGTGGAGTAAACTATGGCTACACCTTC
TRBJ1-4,-,-,TRBV30,CAWSSGVNEKLFF,TGTGCCTGGAGTTCTGGAGTTAATGAAAAACTGTTTTTT
TRBJ2-1,-,-,TRBV12-5,CASQVPYNEQFF,TGTGCTAGTCAGGTTCCCTACAATGAGCAGTTCTTC
TRBJ2-7,-,-,TRBV30,CAWSVSGISYEQYF,TGTGCCTGGAGTGTTTCGGGGATCTCCTACGAGCAGTACTTC
TRBJ1-1,-,TRBD1,TRBV2,CASSAAPGQGSNEAFF,TGTGCCAGCAGCGCGGCCCCGGGACAGGGAAGTAACGAAGCTTTCTTT
TRBJ1-4,-,TRBD1,TRBV28,CASSLTSTGKVEKLFF,TGTGCCAGCAGTTTAACATCGACAGGGAAGGTTGAAAAACTGTTTTTT
TRBJ1-3,-,-,TRBV19,CATNRGETGNTIYF,TGTGCCACCAACCGGGGAGAGACCGGAAACACCATATATTTT
TRBJ2-2,-,-,TRBV7-8,CASSWAPSDGELFF,TGTGCCAGCAGCTGGGCCCCTTCAGACGGGGAGCTGTTTTTT
TRBJ2-2,-,TRBD2,TRBV10-1,CASSEMASGSVGELFF,TGCGCCAGCAGTGAGATGGCTAGCGGGAGTGTCGGGGAGCTGTTTTTT